The sequence of this T cell receptor beta chain was determined in a study of chemoradiotherapy in HPV16-positive cancers. Only in-frame clones appear in the TCRdb table, and some are missing; sequencing was by immunoSEQ multiplex PCR. The repertoire consists of approximately 38,000 clones, with about four fifths occurring once and the leading ten covering 3.8%. Trimming took off 0 bases at V and 0 bases at J, with 12 bases between the two ends. Per the germline V gene, CDR1 is SGHTA and CDR2 is FQGNSA. CDR3 length equals 18 residues. Sequencing used blood, obtained from a patient who underwent chemoradiotherapy. The rearrangement joins TRBV7-2 to TRBJ1-6; D might be TRBD1 (6 bases). This TCR was recovered from a human donor with HPV-associated anogenital cancer. The DNA of the CDR3 is TGTGCCAGCAGCTTAGCGGTACAGGGAAGCTCCTATAATTCACCCCTCCACTTT. Translated, it gives CASSLAVQGSSYNSPLHF.